This TCR beta chain was captured in a study of T cells and copy number aberrations in small-cell lung cancer (dated by TCRdb to about 2021). Regarding the research as a whole: TCR repertoire sequencing was paired with whole-exome sequencing of the same tumor regions to relate T cell metrics to mutations and copy number aberrations. Tumor TCR data existed for around 17 patients, and around 15 patients had TCR data from both tumor tissue and normal tissue. Points the paper makes about the study in general: All specimens consisted of formalin-fixed paraffin-embedded tissue, which is known to introduce sequencing artifacts. Because surgical resection is uncommon in small-cell lung cancer, the study was limited by a small sample size, and the findings need validation. Lower T-cell density, richness and clonality were observed in tumors than in adjacent lung tissue, although the difference in density was not significant.

The immunoSEQ hsTCRB Kit, with multiplexed V- and J-gene primers, was used to amplify TCR-beta CDR3 regions from genomic DNA. Unique DNA barcodes were added in a second PCR, and the samples were pooled together with one negative control and one positive control. Pooled TCR-beta libraries were sequenced on an Illumina MiSeq with a 150-cycle paired-end protocol. Turning to the authors' computational methods: Adaptive Biotechnologies processed the raw sequencing data into a report containing normalized, annotated TCR-beta repertoires. T-cell density was calculated by normalizing TCR-beta templates to usable DNA, with usable DNA estimated through amplification of housekeeping genes. Richness was defined as the count of unique rearrangements, and clonality was defined as 1 minus Pielou's evenness. TCRdb limited this immuneACCESS table to in-frame rearrangements with V and J called. A share of clones is missing; checked studies link under half to unresolved V genes, and the rest is unexplained. V and J calls and clone size are given by that table; D and trimming were obtained from the DNA. This sample has over a thousand clones in its table, and about 83% of those were observed once. The ten largest clonotypes hold roughly 6.6% of the sample.

A remark on this clone: Its target antigen remains unknown. No much larger clone is present one base from it, and per-base qualities are unavailable.

The donors were limited-stage small-cell lung cancer patients who had surgical resection in Hangzhou, China, between about 2008 and 2020. Every donor underwent upfront surgery with no preoperative chemotherapy or radiotherapy, and no donor received immunotherapy either before or after surgery. In the sequenced cohort of 15 to 20 patients, every patient was either a smoker or a heavy second-hand smoker. Adjacent normal lung was collected at least 2 cm from the tumor margin and was morphologically confirmed by two pathologists to be free of malignant cells. To characterize heterogeneity of the T cell repertoire, the study applied multi-region TCR-beta sequencing to resected limited-stage small-cell lung cancers and to tumor-adjacent lung tissue. Genomic DNA was extracted from FFPE tissue using the AllPrep DNA/RNA FFPE Kit (Qiagen). Its CDR3 holds 13 amino acids, cysteine through phenylalanine. Left in the record is the CDR3 DNA by itself, 39 bases read in frame from the first base. CDR1 MNHNY and CDR2 SVGAGI were looked up in the germline V gene (reference sequence). Trimming removed 7 bases from V and 4 bases from J; the gene matches leave 6 bases unexplained.

The sample comprised normal tissue next to the tumor. The receptor's source is a man aged 55-75 years with small cell lung cancer. Rearrangement joined TRBV6-6 to TRBJ1-1, with 7 junctional bases fitting TRBD1. The CDR3 reads CASTLQGSTEAFF. The nucleotide sequence is TGTGCCAGCACCCTACAGGGGAGCACTGAAGCTTTCTTT.